What follows are 17 T cell receptor beta chains derived from one specimen sequenced in a study of T cells in Graves' hyperthyroidism and ophthalmopathy. TCR beta CDR3 sequences were amplified from RNA transcripts. The primer set for the first-round RT-PCR of the TCR CDR3 was HTBI. TCRdb used MiXCR to reprocess the multiplex PCR reads, holding one entry per CDR3 protein. The data show 800,000 or so distinct CDR3 sequences, around 39% seen once. The specimen was blood. These receptors were taken from a man between 18 and 29 years old with Graves' hyperthyroidism.

This clonotype appeared many times. The J gene is TRBJ1-2, the V gene TRBV14; D is unresolved. Germline V gives CDR1 SGHDN, CDR2 FVKESK. V gave up 1 base and J gave up 8 bases, with 8 bases separating them. The CDR3 has 12 amino acids. The CDR3: CASSQVTNGYTF. CDR3 DNA: TGTGCCAGCAGCCAAGTGACCAACGGCTACACCTTC.

J is TRBJ2-5 and V is TRBV20-1, with 10 bases that match TRBD2. The germline V gene encodes CDR1 DFQATT and CDR2 SNEGSKA (reference sequence). After removal of 1 base from V and 5 bases from J, the junction contained 7 bases not matched to a gene. The CDR3 contains 15 residues. The CDR3 DNA follows: TGCAGTGCTAGAGTCGCAAGCGGGGGGGCGGAGACCCAGTACTTC. It encodes CSARVASGGAETQYF.

The rearrangement uses TRBV7-9 and TRBJ2-5, with D possibly TRBD1 on 5 matching bases. Germline V gives CDR1 SEHNR, CDR2 FQNEAQ (reference sequence). V was cut by 3 bases and J by 2 bases, with 10 bases left in between. The CDR3 totals 14 residues. CDR3 DNA sequence: TGTGCCAGCAGCTTTGACAGCTTACAAGAGACCCAGTACTTC. It yields the protein CASSFDSLQETQYF.

This clonotype has a single count. One end of the junction fails to match germline, which may point to a read error. The chain carries TRBV7-8 and TRBJ1-5; D is undetermined. The CDR3 is made up of 13 amino acids. Germline loops: CDR1 SGHVS, CDR2 FQNEAQ. The CDR3 nucleotides are TGCGCCAGCAGCCAAATATTGAATCAGCCCCAGCATTTT. Amino acid sequence: CASSQILNQPQHF. The whole variable domain, filled in from reference TRBV7-8 and TRBJ1-5, reads GAGVSQSPRYKVAKRGQDVALRCDPISGHVSLFWYQQALGQGPEFLTYFQNEAQLDKSGLPSDRFFAERPEGSVSTLKIQRTQQEDSAVYLCASSQILNQPQHFGDGTRLSIL.

This chain connects TRBV19 to TRBJ2-7; D unresolved. This CDR3 comprises 14 residues. Germline CDR1 and CDR2: LNHDA and SQIVND (reference sequence). Trimming removed 3 bases at V and 9 bases at J, with 18 bases between. The CDR3, as DNA: TGTGCCAGTAGTATCCCAGGTCGGCTTTTTGGGCAGTACTTC. Protein: CASSIPGRLFGQYF.

The chain employs TRBV29-1 and TRBJ2-7; no firm D call. The length of the CDR3 is 15 residues. Germline CDR1 is SQVTM and CDR2 is ANQGSEA. The germline V and J ends were trimmed by 0 bases and 0 bases, with 12 bases remaining between them. The CDR3 reads CSVEESSSGSYEQYF. CDR3 sequence (DNA): TGCAGCGTTGAAGAATCGAGTTCAGGCTCCTACGAGCAGTACTTC.

Regarding this clonotype: A much bigger clone sits one base away, suggesting this may be a read error. The J gene is TRBJ2-7, the V gene TRBV29-1, with D perhaps TRBD2 (5 bases). CDR3 length: 10 residues. Germline-derived CDR1 and CDR2 are SQVTM and ANQGSEA. The CDR3 DNA sequence: TGCAGTGCTGGCAGCGGTGAACCGTACTTC. Translating gives CSAGSGEPYF.

The V and J genes are TRBV9 and TRBJ1-5; D ambiguous. Trimming removed 0 bases from V and 10 bases from J, with 11 bases in between. The length of the CDR3 is 13 residues. The germline gives CDR1 SGDLS, CDR2 YYNGEE. For the CDR3, the DNA is TGTGCCAGCAGCGTAGACCTAAAGGGTCCCCAGCATTTT. Amino acid sequence: CASSVDLKGPQHF.

Concerning this clonotype itself: At one end the junction does not follow the germline gene, possibly because of a read error. The V gene is TRBV7-9, the J gene TRBJ2-2; D gene uncertain. The CDR3 extends over 11 amino acids. CDR1 and CDR2 from the germline V gene are SEHNR and FQNEAQ (reference sequence). Here the CDR3 reads CAGSLLGELFF. The CDR3 region has the DNA TGTGCCGGCAGCCTCCTTGGGGAGCTGTTTTTT.

This rearrangement joins TRBV15 to TRBJ2-7; TRBD2 is a possible D gene (5 bases). Trimming cost V 10 bases and J 0 bases, with 13 bases left between them. This CDR3 contains 13 residues. Germline V gene lookup returns CDR1 LNHNV and CDR2 YYDKDF (reference sequence). In DNA form, the CDR3 reads TGTGCCAGCAGGAGGTCGGGCTCCTACGAGCAGTACTTC. This gives the protein CASRRSGSYEQYF.

In this sample, this clonotype turned up once. V usage is TRBV20-1 and J usage is TRBJ2-7; 7 bases line up with TRBD1. J lost 7 bases, V lost 2 bases, and 17 bases had no gene match. CDR1 is DFQATT and CDR2 is SNEGSKA in the germline V gene (reference sequence). The CDR3 consists of 16 residues. The CDR3 DNA sequence: TGCAGTGCTAGACCAGACCGAGGGGGCAGGTTATATGAGCAGTACTTC. Residues: CSARPDRGGRLYEQYF.

The V call is TRBV7-9, the J call TRBJ2-7; D not resolved. Gene TRBJ2-1 matches the end of the DNA better, so the J call may be wrong. Germline CDR1 is SEHNR and CDR2 is FQNEAQ (reference sequence). The CDR3 length is 11 residues. CDR3 sequence: CASSVTHEQFF. The CDR3 region has the DNA TGTGCCAGCAGCGTGACACATGAGCAGTTCTTC.

With respect to this clonotype: One end of the junction varies from germline; a read error may be responsible. The rearrangement joins TRBV7-3 to TRBJ2-7; D may correspond to TRBD1 or TRBD2 (5 bases each). CDR1 and CDR2 (germline): SGHTA, FQGTGA. The CDR3 contains 14 residues. The CDR3 region is CASSRDGAGYEQYF. The CDR3 DNA follows: TGCGCCAGCAGCCGGGACGGGGCAGGTTACGAGCAGTACTTC.

This clonotype was detected only a few times. V and J are TRBV7-9 and TRBJ2-2; D is ambiguous. Trimming cost V 10 bases and J 1 base, with 10 bases left between them. This CDR3 is built from 13 residues. Germline CDR1 and CDR2: SEHNR and FQNEAQ (reference sequence). CDR3 sequence reads: CATQRMNTGELFF. In DNA, the CDR3 is TGTGCCACACAGAGGATGAACACCGGGGAGCTGTTTTTT. Together with reference TRBV7-9 and TRBJ2-2, the CDR3 gives the full variable domain: DTGVSQNPRHKITKRGQNVTFRCDPISEHNRLYWYRQTLGQGPEFLTYFQNEAQLEKSRLLSDRFSAERPKGSFSTLEIQRTEQGDSAMYLCATQRMNTGELFFGEGSRLTVL.

This clonotype was detected only a few times. The J gene is TRBJ1-5, the V gene TRBV11-1; possible D gene TRBD1, 6 bases. V lost 11 bases and J 7 bases, leaving 18 bases between the germline ends. CDR3 size: 13 residues. Germline CDR1 and CDR2: SGHAT and FQDESV (reference sequence). CDR3 sequence reads: CACQRGAGQPQHF. Here the CDR3 DNA reads TGTGCCTGTCAGAGGGGGGCTGGGCAGCCCCAGCATTTT.

This clonotype came up a few times. The gene calls are TRBV12-3 or TRBV12-4 and TRBJ1-5; 7 nucleotides match TRBD1. V lost 5 bases and J lost 4; bases outside the gene matches: 11. The CDR3 consists of 16 residues. The CDR3 here is CASSPGGTAFNQPQHF. CDR3 bases: TGTGCCAGCAGTCCGGGCGGGACAGCATTTAATCAGCCCCAGCATTTT.

This clonotype appeared a single time. This sequence joins TRBV19 and TRBJ1-1, with 8 nucleotides matching TRBD1. The V segment lost 5 bases and the J segment 3 bases; nucleotides outside the gene matches: 2. Germline CDR1 LNHDA, CDR2 SQIVND (reference sequence). The length of the CDR3 is 13 residues. The chain's CDR3 is CASSDRGHTEAFF. CDR3 bases: TGTGCCAGTAGTGACAGGGGCCACACTGAAGCTTTCTTT.